This TCR beta chain was recovered during a study of identifying expanded T cells in peripheral blood. The length of the CDR3 is 14 residues. From germline, CDR1 is SGHTA and CDR2 FQGNSA. Trimming shortened V by 1 base and J by 10 bases, and 15 bases separated the two germline ends. Comment on this clone: What it binds is not known.

The table came from immunoSEQ multiplex PCR; TCRdb's copy has only in-frame clones and leaves some out. The sample records more than 95,000 clones, around four fifths being singletons. Study-wide points: Variance in clone template counts between approximately 2-week samples significantly increased with total template count across all healthy donors.

During the collection period, no donor immune events like infections were recorded. Source material: blood. The V gene is TRBV7-2, the J gene TRBJ2-3; D not resolved. The sequence was collected from a person aged 18 to 69 in good health. As DNA, the CDR3 is TGTGCCAGCAGCTTAGACGTCCTAGGTTACGCGCAGTATTTT. It codes for CASSLDVLGYAQYF.